This T cell receptor (beta chain) was captured in a study of cytomegalovirus exposure and HLA in healthy donors (dated by TCRdb to 2016 to 2017). For context, the study as a whole: According to a later analysis, one platform produced both the roughly 130 validation repertoires and the 720 or so repertoires of the first cohort. The study was designed to test whether signatures of past pathogen exposure could be identified by cataloging public T cell receptors. Besides the first cohort of approximately 710 subjects, a separate validation cohort made up of roughly 120 different subjects was used. High-throughput TCR immunosequencing, statistical association of individual TCRs with disease status, and machine learning were combined to predict cytomegalovirus infection status.

Separate from the approximately 700-subject first cohort, the validation cohort of 120 subjects was the group to which the donors belonged. Study-wide conclusions, independent of this receptor: The study listed 150 to 200 TCR beta chains as associated with cytomegalovirus. In both the original and validation cohorts, the classifier was reported to diagnose cytomegalovirus status with high specificity and sensitivity. All 120 or so repertoires were used to score co-occurrence in the validation cohort in a later analysis, because that analysis had no HLA typing for the cohort. While some public TCRs were present in many individuals, most TCR sequences turned up only very rarely across donors. A later analysis found that TCRs clustered in the first cohort also tended to co-occur in the approximately 120 validation repertoires, with just under 95% of cluster scores above 0. A few of the identified cytomegalovirus-associated TCR beta chains were confirmed in vitro to be specific for cytomegalovirus antigens. According to the authors, the approach could potentially be generalized to other disease states and immunological phenotypes.

Of note for this clone: The specificity of this receptor is unknown. Base quality data are lacking; no much larger clone is found one base away.

The library was built by means of the immunoSEQ multiplex PCR assay. As for the original processing: To diagnose cytomegalovirus status from the catalog of TCR beta chain sequences, a statistical classification framework was built. The table comes from immuneACCESS by way of TCRdb, which keeps in-frame sequences with V and J called. Part of the clones is missing from these tables; in studies checked, under half for an unresolved V gene and the rest for unknown reasons. V and J calls and clone size are those listed in that table; D and trimming were worked out from the DNA. For this sample the table gives about 140,000 clones, of which roughly 88% were detected only once. The ten largest account for about 7.9% of the sample. Taken from the germline V gene, the CDR1 and CDR2 loops are MGHRA and YSYEKL. From the cysteine up to the phenylalanine, the CDR3 has a length of 15 residues. The DNA shown is the 45-base CDR3, in frame from base 1. V gives up 0 bases and J gives up 3 bases, and the segment between their germline ends measures 12 bases.

The TCR sequence derives from a woman under 30 in good health and CMV-seropositive. The receptor chain draws on TRBV4-1 and TRBJ2-7; possibly the D gene is TRBD1, per 6 matching bases. The sequenced material came from PBMCs. The nucleotide sequence is given as TGCGCCAGCAGCCAAGATGGGGGCAGGTACTACGAGCAGTACTTC. It is translated as CASSQDGGRYYEQYF.